These 23 T cell receptor beta chains were all obtained from the same sample, sequenced in a study of T cell repertoires in cytomegalovirus infection (dated by TCRdb to the late 2010s). These receptors' antigens are unknown. Explained via the paper, the treatment or condition label denotes: in vitro stimulation with specific CMV peptide epitopes to enrich CMV-specific T cells. Instrument on record: Illumina HiSeq 1500. Using fastp at Q25 and MiXCR, TCRdb reprocessed the public reads and kept productive beta chains. Rows matching on CDR3 protein sequence are summarized as one entry with the most common DNA and genes. For this sample the table gives more than 300,000 distinct CDR3 sequences, of which approximately 35% were detected only once. The top ten clones comprise roughly 14% of the sample. Sequencing was performed on cultured PBMCs, taken from culture after CMV antigen stimulation. Receptor source: a human donor in good health (CMV status not recorded). Some clones in this sample may be carry-over from other donors' samples.

The J gene is TRBJ1-1, the V gene TRBV6-5, with D possibly being TRBD1 (6 bases). V shed 8 bases and J shed 1 base, with 17 bases lying between them. Per the germline V gene, CDR1 is MNHEY and CDR2 is SVGAGI. The CDR3 runs 15 residues. The CDR3 bases are TGTGCCAGCCTCAGGGGAACGACGCGGAACACTGAAGCTTTCTTT. Its translation: CASLRGTTRNTEAFF.

The chain employs TRBV28 and TRBJ2-2; tentatively, D is TRBD2 (5 bases). Germline lookup yields CDR1 MDHEN and CDR2 SYDVKM. Trimming took off 6 bases at V and 5 bases at J, with 7 bases between the two ends. The CDR3 runs to 12 residues. This CDR3 reads CASRRGTGELFF. The CDR3 DNA reads as TGTGCCAGCAGGCGAGGGACCGGGGAGCTGTTTTTT. Looking up the rest from reference TRBV28 and TRBJ2-2 gives the full variable domain: DVKVTQSSRYLVKRTGEKVFLECVQDMDHENMFWYRQDPGLGLRLIYFSYDVKMKEKGDIPEGYSVSREKKERFSLILESASTNQTSMYLCASRRGTGELFFGEGSRLTVL.

This clonotype was counted at least ten times. The V gene is TRBV7-2, the J gene TRBJ2-1, with D uncertain. The CDR3 covers 12 residues. With 1 base removed from V and 10 bases from J, the gap between germline ends came to 8 bases. Germline-derived CDR1 and CDR2 are SGHTA and FQGNSA. CDR3 sequence: CASSLGTAEQFF. In DNA form, the CDR3 reads TGTGCCAGCAGCTTAGGGACCGCAGAGCAGTTCTTC.

This chain connects TRBV27 to TRBJ2-3; 8 bases are shared with TRBD1. This CDR3 has 16 amino acids. Germline CDR1 is MNHEY and CDR2 is SMNVEV (reference sequence). The ends lost 3 bases at V and 2 bases at J; junction bases unmatched: 7. For the CDR3, the DNA is TGTGCCAGCAGTTTTGGACAGGGATCGTTCACAGATACGCAGTATTTT. Protein sequence: CASSFGQGSFTDTQYF.

V gene TRBV20-1 combines with J gene TRBJ2-1; 9 bases align to TRBD2. The germline gives CDR1 DFQATT, CDR2 SNEGSKA (reference sequence). J lost 4 bases, V lost 2 bases, and 3 bases had no gene match. This CDR3 is 14 amino acids long. As DNA, the CDR3 is TGCAGTGCTAGATGGCTAGCGGGGTACAATGAGCAGTTCTTC. This codes for CSARWLAGYNEQFF.

J is TRBJ1-1 and V is TRBV20-1, with a tentative D call TRBD1 (5 bases). V gave up 3 bases and J gave up 5 bases, with 10 bases separating them. The CDR3 is made up of 12 amino acids. Germline CDR1 is DFQATT and CDR2 is SNEGSKA (reference sequence). The CDR3 DNA follows: TGCAGTGCTAGCCCCAGGGCTACTGAAGCTTTCTTT. Amino acid sequence: CSASPRATEAFF.

This clonotype was found a few times. V usage is TRBV7-2 and J usage is TRBJ2-5, with 7 positions matching TRBD1. The CDR3 runs to 14 residues. The germline V gene encodes CDR1 SGHTA and CDR2 FQGNSA. The V gene end was trimmed by 2 bases and the J gene end by 3 bases; junction bases not matched to a gene: 3. This CDR3 is CASSLRQGEETQYF. CDR3 DNA sequence: TGTGCCAGCAGCTTACGACAGGGAGAAGAGACCCAGTACTTC.

This clonotype was detected only a few times. The chain carries TRBV25-1 and TRBJ1-2, with a tentative D call TRBD1 (5 bases). The CDR3 extends over 14 amino acids. Germline values: CDR1 MGHDK, CDR2 SYGVNS. The germline V and J ends were trimmed by 9 bases and 1 base, with 15 bases remaining between them. CDR3 coding DNA: TGTGCCAGTAAAGGAGGGGCACTTAACTATGGCTACACCTTC. Translating it yields CASKGGALNYGYTF.

The table lists this clonotype with many counts. The chain joins TRBV18 to TRBJ1-5; D is possibly TRBD1 (5 bases). The CDR3 is 18 amino acids. Between the trimmed V and J ends, which lost 2 bases and 3 bases, there was a span of 20 bases. Germline-derived CDR1 and CDR2 are KGHSH and LQKENI. CDR3 bases: TGTGCCAGCTCACCATTCCCATTGAGCGCAGGGTTCAATCAGCCCCAGCATTTT. Its translation is CASSPFPLSAGFNQPQHF. The full variable domain, its missing parts supplied by reference TRBV18 and TRBJ1-5, is NAGVMQNPRHLVRRRGQEARLRCSPMKGHSHVYWYRQLPEEGLKFMVYLQKENIIDESGMPKERFSAEFPKEGPSILRIQQVVRGDSAAYFCASSPFPLSAGFNQPQHFGDGTRLSIL.

This clonotype was seen a few times. This chain joins TRBV12-3 or TRBV12-4 and TRBJ2-3, with TRBD2 matching 7 bases. The CDR3 totals 14 residues. V lost 7 bases, J lost 2 bases, and 6 bases stayed unmatched. CDR3 DNA sequence: TGTGCCAGCATTAAGACTAGCTACACAGATACGCAGTATTTT. Translated, it gives CASIKTSYTDTQYF.

The V and J genes are TRBV6-6 and TRBJ2-4; 13 positions match TRBD2. V gave up 2 bases and J gave up 2 bases; unmatched junction bases: 12. Germline V gene sequence: CDR1 MNHNY, CDR2 SVGAGI (reference sequence). There are 20 residues in the CDR3. The CDR3 nucleotides read TGTGCCAGCAGTTACCCGGGACTAGCGGGATCTGATTTATCCAAAAACATTCAGTACTTC. Its translation: CASSYPGLAGSDLSKNIQYF.

This clonotype came up a few times. The rearrangement links TRBV20-1 to TRBJ2-7; weak D call: TRBD2 (6 bases). Germline CDR1 DFQATT, CDR2 SNEGSKA (reference sequence). The V end lost 6 bases, the J end lost 3 bases, and 15 bases lay between the germline ends. The CDR3 totals 13 residues. The CDR3 DNA sequence: TGCAGTGCGGGGGTCGGCGGGATCTACGAGCAGTACTTC. Its protein is CSAGVGGIYEQYF.

This clonotype has a handful of counts. The chain couples TRBV7-2 to TRBJ2-2; TRBD1 agrees at 8 bases. In germline, CDR1 is SGHTA, CDR2 FQGNSA. CDR3 length equals 15 residues. The ends lost 1 base at V and 10 bases at J; junction bases unmatched: 8. CDR3 residues: CASSLGRQGSEELFF. CDR3 DNA sequence: TGTGCCAGCAGCTTAGGGCGACAGGGGTCCGAGGAGCTGTTTTTT.

The chain is built from TRBV28 and TRBJ2-3, with no clear D. The CDR3 runs 14 residues. Germline values: CDR1 MDHEN, CDR2 SYDVKM. The V end lost 4 bases, the J end lost 6 bases, and 14 bases lay between the germline ends. CDR3: CASSYRAPQDTQYF. As DNA, the CDR3 is TGTGCCAGCAGTTACCGGGCCCCTCAGGATACGCAGTATTTT.

This chain joins TRBV4-1 and TRBJ2-7; 9 bases match TRBD1. Losses at the gene ends were 1 base for V and 5 bases for J; bases not matched to a gene: 6. The CDR3 is 15 amino acids. Germline V gene data show CDR1 as MGHRA and CDR2 as YSYEKL. CDR3 region: CASSQVGTGHDEQYF. CDR3 bases: TGCGCCAGCAGCCAAGTCGGGACAGGGCACGACGAGCAGTACTTC.

This clonotype was seen a handful of times. The rearrangement uses TRBV12-3 or TRBV12-4 and TRBJ1-2; 7 nucleotides align to TRBD1. V shed 2 bases and J 7 bases; nucleotides not matched to a gene: 13. The CDR3 length is 16 residues. In DNA, the CDR3 is TGTGCCAGCAGTTTACCCTCGGGACAGAATGGGCCTGGCTACACCTTC. This encodes CASSLPSGQNGPGYTF.

Ten or more counts support this clonotype. The gene calls are TRBV7-2 and TRBJ2-2, with 11 bases fitting TRBD1. J lost 5 bases, V lost 5 bases, and 10 bases had no gene match. This CDR3 comprises 17 residues. Germline assignment: CDR1 SGHTA and CDR2 FQGNSA. This chain's CDR3 is CASSPPTGTGGTGELFF. In DNA form, the CDR3 reads TGTGCCAGCAGCCCGCCTACCGGGACAGGGGGTACCGGGGAGCTGTTTTTT.

The chain is built from TRBV27 and TRBJ1-5; TRBD1 matches at 8 bases. Germline CDR1 MNHEY, CDR2 SMNVEV (reference sequence). The CDR3 is 16 residues long. Germline trimming cut 0 bases from V and 3 bases from J; bases unmatched to any gene: 4. In DNA, the CDR3 is TGTGCCAGCAGTTTATCGGGACAGGTTTACAATCAGCCCCAGCATTTT. Encoded protein: CASSLSGQVYNQPQHF.

This chain links TRBV6-6 with TRBJ2-7; D is ambiguous. Trimming removed 5 bases from V and 2 bases from J, with 13 bases in between. Germline CDR1 is MNHNY and CDR2 is SVGAGI (reference sequence). The CDR3 is 14 residues long. The DNA for the CDR3 is TGTGCCAGCAGTAGTGAGGACGGTGCCTACGAGCAGTACGTC. It is translated as CASSSEDGAYEQYV.

The chain links TRBV12-3 or TRBV12-4 to TRBJ1-2, with 9 positions matching TRBD1. The CDR3 runs 16 residues. With V trimmed by 7 bases and J by 6 bases, 15 bases remained unmatched. The DNA of the CDR3 is TGTGCCAGCATCCTGGGGTGGGACAGGGAGGGAGATGGCTACACCTTC. Amino acids: CASILGWDREGDGYTF.

The rearrangement joins TRBV19 to TRBJ2-3; D gene unclear. V was cut by 7 bases and J by 2 bases, with 16 bases left in between. CDR1 and CDR2 from the germline V gene are LNHDA and SQIVND (reference sequence). The CDR3 is 15 residues long. CDR3 DNA sequence: TGTGCCAGTACCCCCAAGGAGAAATTCACAGATACGCAGTATTTT. Protein: CASTPKEKFTDTQYF.

This clonotype has more than one count but fewer than ten. The V gene is TRBV6-6, the J gene TRBJ1-2; D is ambiguous. Germline V lookup: CDR1 MNHNY, CDR2 SVGAGI (reference sequence). The CDR3 has 12 residues. With 7 bases removed from V and 5 bases from J, the gap between germline ends came to 11 bases. CDR3 loop: CASKRTEYGYTF. The DNA of the CDR3 is TGTGCCAGCAAGAGGACTGAGTATGGCTACACCTTC.

A few counts support this clonotype. The chain recombines TRBV12-3 or TRBV12-4 with TRBJ1-2; 7 nucleotides align to TRBD1. The CDR3 is made up of 15 amino acids. Germline trimming cut 2 bases from V and 7 bases from J; bases unmatched to any gene: 10. The CDR3 nucleotides read TGTGCCAGCAGTTTATTTCATCCAGGGGACAGTGGCTACACCTTC. This encodes CASSLFHPGDSGYTF.